The sequence of this TCR beta chain was determined in a study of blood T cell repertoires in COVID-19. Background on the study: The United States, Italy and Spain were the sources of the acute and convalescent COVID-19 samples. T cells, B-cell-depleted T cells, or PBMCs supplied cDNA or gDNA.

The germline V gene encodes CDR1 MDHEN and CDR2 SYDVKM. This CDR3 spans 14 amino acids. Trimming at V came to 4 bases and at J to 7 bases, leaving 4 bases not matched to a gene. Sequencing was performed with immunoSEQ multiplex PCR; in TCRdb, only in-frame clones are kept and a portion is missing. The top ten clones hold 6.5% to 8.5% of a sample with about 110,000 clones, 72% of them seen once. The chain joins TRBV28 to TRBJ1-6, with 7 bases that match TRBD1. The TCR was taken from a woman aged 55-69 years with acute or convalescent COVID-19. The sequencing input was peripheral blood. The CDR3 sequence: CASSSGQMNSPLHF. CDR3 nucleotides: TGTGCCAGCAGTTCGGGACAGATGAATTCACCCCTCCACTTT.